The 20 T cell receptor beta chains presented below share a single source sample, sequenced in a study of blood T cell repertoires in COVID-19. TCRdb's copy holds only in-frame clones and misses some; the assay was immunoSEQ multiplex PCR. The sample holds some 300,000 clones, around 91% seen once. Sequenced material: PBMCs or T cells enriched from blood (not recorded which). These receptors were obtained from a woman aged 18-29 years with acute COVID-19.

The chain is built from TRBV6-6 and TRBJ1-5; 9 bases are a match to TRBD1. CDR1 is MNHNY, CDR2 SVGAGI, per germline (reference sequence). V shed 5 bases, J shed 2 bases, and the junction held 7 bases outside the gene matches. The CDR3 spans 16 residues. DNA of the CDR3: TGTGCCAGCAGTCGATTTACAGGGGGCGGCAATCAGCCCCAGCATTTT. Protein sequence: CASSRFTGGGNQPQHF.

The V and J genes are TRBV11-3 and TRBJ2-1, with D tentatively TRBD1 (6 bases). Trimming left V 5 bases short and J 2 bases short, with 13 bases between. This CDR3 has 15 amino acids. Germline values: CDR1 SGHNT, CDR2 YENEEA. CDR3 loop: CASSADWGPYNEQFF. The CDR3 bases are TGTGCCAGCAGCGCGGACTGGGGGCCCTACAATGAGCAGTTCTTC.

On this clone itself: Its ends do not fully match the called genes, so a read error is possible. The chain uses TRBV6-1 and TRBJ2-4; TRBD1 agrees at 10 bases. Germline V gene data show CDR1 as MNHNS and CDR2 as SASEGT. CDR3 length: 14 amino acids. The CDR3 bases are TGTGCCAGCAGTGAAGCCGGGACAGGGGACCTCAGTTGGTTC. Encoded protein: CASSEAGTGDLSWF.

This clone showed up just once. The chain recombines TRBV3-1 (or the pseudogene TRBV3-2) with TRBJ1-1; D is unresolved. Per the germline V gene, CDR1 is LGHDT and CDR2 is YNNKEL (reference sequence). The CDR3 is made up of 14 amino acids. V lost 4 bases and J 1 base, leaving 10 bases between the germline ends. In DNA, the CDR3 is TGTGCCAGCAGCCGAGGTGCGGGGAACACTGAAGCTTTCTTT. It translates to CASSRGAGNTEAFF.

The J gene is TRBJ2-3, the V gene TRBV7-3; 8 bases line up with TRBD2. J lost 6 bases, V lost 5 bases, and 13 bases had no gene match. Germline CDR1 is SGHTA and CDR2 is FQGTGA. This CDR3 is 16 amino acids long. Here the CDR3 DNA reads TGTGCCAGCAGCCCCTTTAAACGGGAGGGGGAGGATACGCAGTATTTT. This gives the protein CASSPFKREGEDTQYF. Supplemented by reference TRBV7-3 and TRBJ2-3, the full variable domain reads GAGVSQTPSNKVTEKGKYVELRCDPISGHTALYWYRQSLGQGPEFLIYFQGTGAADDSGLPNDRFFAVRPEGSVSTLKIQRTERGDSAVYLCASSPFKREGEDTQYFGPGTRLTVL.

The genes are TRBV11-3 and TRBJ2-7; 8 bases line up with TRBD1. V was pared by 0 bases and J by 0 bases, with 10 bases of the junction left unmatched. CDR1 is SGHNT and CDR2 is YENEEA in the germline V gene. This CDR3 is built from 18 residues. The CDR3 nucleotides are TGTGCCAGCAGCTTAGATGGGACAGGAACGCTACTCTCCTACGAGCAGTACTTC. Its protein product is CASSLDGTGTLLSYEQYF.

The chain is built from TRBV10-1 and TRBJ1-2; 8 bases match TRBD1. This CDR3 spans 15 amino acids. Germline assignment: CDR1 WNHNN and CDR2 SYGVQD (reference sequence). The V gene end was trimmed by 6 bases and the J gene end by 5 bases; junction bases not matched to a gene: 11. CDR3 sequence reads: CASSEKDRDLYGYTF. CDR3 DNA: TGCGCCAGCAGCGAAAAGGACAGGGACCTATATGGCTACACCTTC.

The V gene is TRBV5-1, the J gene TRBJ2-5; no reliable D call. In germline, CDR1 is SGHRS, CDR2 YFSETQ. The CDR3 extends over 15 amino acids. The V gene lost 0 bases and the J gene lost 4 bases, with 13 bases spanning the gap. The CDR3 DNA is TGCGCCAGCAGCTTGGTCCCCAGTAACCGAGAGACCCAGTACTTC. Encoded protein: CASSLVPSNRETQYF.

The V gene is TRBV7-2, the J gene TRBJ2-1; possibly TRBD1 for D (6 bases). Germline assignment: CDR1 SGHTA and CDR2 FQGNSA. Trimming took 5 bases from V and 8 from J, leaving 16 bases between them. The CDR3 has 14 amino acids. In nucleotides, the CDR3 is TGTGCCAGCAGCCTCGAATGGGACAACGATGAGCAGTTCTTC. It is translated as CASSLEWDNDEQFF.

This chain connects TRBV3-1 (or the pseudogene TRBV3-2) to TRBJ1-4, with 12 bases that match TRBD1. Germline V gene data show CDR1 as LGHDT and CDR2 as YNNKEL (reference sequence). V was pared by 4 bases and J by 6 bases, with 9 bases of the junction left unmatched. The CDR3 is 17 residues long. The DNA for the CDR3 is TGTGCCAGCAGCCCTCCACCCGGGACAGGGGGCTATGAAAAACTGTTTTTT. Its protein is CASSPPPGTGGYEKLFF.

The CDR3 nucleotides are TGTGCCAGTAGTATCAGGGGAGGGTCTGGCCGGGGTGAGCAGTTCTTC. This translates into CASSIRGGSGRGEQFF. The gene calls are TRBV19 and TRBJ2-1; perhaps TRBD2 as D (7 bases). Germline CDR1 and CDR2: LNHDA and SQIVND (reference sequence). The CDR3 has 16 amino acids. The germline V and J ends were trimmed by 3 bases and 9 bases, with 21 bases remaining between them.

The CDR3 DNA follows: TGTGCCAGTAGTCCTCGGGAGGTCCAAGAGACCCAGTACTTC. It yields the protein CASSPREVQETQYF. The gene calls are TRBV19 and TRBJ2-5, with 7 positions matching TRBD2. Germline V gene data show CDR1 as LNHDA and CDR2 as SQIVND (reference sequence). The CDR3 contains 14 residues. V was pared by 5 bases and J by 1 base, with 4 bases of the junction left unmatched.

The chain couples TRBV5-1 to TRBJ1-3; 8 nucleotides agree with TRBD1. Trimming took 4 bases from V and 14 from J; bases not matched to a gene: 11. Germline V gene sequence: CDR1 SGHRS, CDR2 YFSETQ. The CDR3 runs to 13 residues. CDR3 DNA: TGCGCCAGCAGCCCGGGACAGGCGGCGCGAGTATATTTT. Amino acid sequence: CASSPGQAARVYF.

The CDR3 sequence is CASSRGWGNTEAFF. The DNA for the CDR3 is TGTGCCAGCAGTAGGGGGTGGGGGAACACTGAAGCTTTCTTT. J is TRBJ1-1 and V is TRBV6-5; a weak D match, TRBD1 (6 bases). CDR3 length: 14 residues. CDR1 is MNHEY and CDR2 is SVGAGI in the germline V gene. V lost 5 bases and J 1 base, leaving 11 bases between the germline ends.

The chain recombines TRBV7-3 with TRBJ2-7, with 8 bases matching TRBD1. The CDR3 loop spans 15 amino acids. Germline lookup yields CDR1 SGHTA and CDR2 FQGTGA. Germline trimming cut 6 bases from V and 6 bases from J; bases unmatched to any gene: 13. The CDR3 sequence: CASSSRAGQESEQYF. The CDR3 DNA follows: TGTGCCAGCAGTTCTAGGGCGGGACAGGAGAGCGAGCAGTACTTC.

The V call is TRBV6-5, the J call TRBJ1-6, with TRBD1 matching over 8 bases. Germline assignment: CDR1 MNHEY and CDR2 SVGAGI. V lost 7 bases, J lost 5 bases, and 7 bases stayed unmatched. The length of the CDR3 is 15 residues. The CDR3: CASTSSRGHNSPLHF. CDR3 DNA sequence: TGTGCCAGCACCTCCAGCAGGGGGCATAATTCACCCCTCCACTTT.

This clone has only a few counts. The same CDR3 is also encoded by other DNA sequences in this sample. This chain uses TRBV5-1 with TRBJ1-1; D is ambiguous. V was cut by 0 bases and J by 1 base, with 7 bases left in between. The germline CDR1 and CDR2 sequences are SGHRS and YFSETQ. This CDR3 has 14 residues. CDR3 coding DNA: TGCGCCAGCAGCTTGGCCCCGGGGAACACTGAAGCTTTCTTT. It codes for CASSLAPGNTEAFF.

The chain is built from TRBV19 and TRBJ2-7; D may be TRBD2 (6 bases). This CDR3 has 14 amino acids. V was trimmed by 5 bases and J by 1 base, leaving 12 bases between them. Looked up from germline, CDR1 is LNHDA and CDR2 is SQIVND (reference sequence). The CDR3 loop reads CASSDPGGSYEQYF. DNA of the CDR3: TGTGCCAGTAGTGATCCCGGGGGATCCTACGAGCAGTACTTC.

The chain recombines TRBV13 with TRBJ2-7, with 7 bases lining up with TRBD2. The CDR3 totals 13 residues. J gave up 4 bases and V 5 bases, and 5 bases lay outside the gene matches. Germline CDR1 is PRHDT and CDR2 is FYEKMQ (reference sequence). For the CDR3, the DNA is TGTGCCAGCAGCCCACCTAGCGGTTACGAGCAGTACTTC. Protein sequence: CASSPPSGYEQYF.

In its sample, this clone was seen a few times. This rearrangement joins TRBV27 to TRBJ1-5, with D tentatively TRBD1 (6 bases). Trimming took off 5 bases at V and 6 bases at J, with 11 bases between the two ends. CDR1 is MNHEY and CDR2 is SMNVEV in the germline V gene (reference sequence). This CDR3 has 13 amino acids. In DNA, the CDR3 is TGTGCCAGCAGTGTAACAGGGAGTCAGCCCCAGCATTTT. Protein sequence: CASSVTGSQPQHF.